This T cell receptor beta chain emerged from a study of regulatory dendritic cells for organ transplantation. Study as a whole: Regulatory dendritic cells were monocyte-derived, receiving vitamin D3 on days 0 and 4 and IL-10 on day 4. Study-wide points: Memory T cells were less diverse than naive, with memory CD8+ most oligoclonal. Between individuals, the alloreactive memory CD8+ T cell pool differed considerably.

The V gene's germline CDR1 is SEHNR and CDR2 FQNEAQ (reference sequence). CDR3 length equals 13 residues. Deletions cut 5 bases from V and 1 base from J, with 3 bases between. The protocol was immunoSEQ multiplex PCR, while the TCRdb copy is restricted to in-frame clones and leaves out a portion. Of about 17,000 clones listed, 70% to 80% were seen once; the top ten hold approximately 3.4%. CFSE-labeled sorted T cells met regulatory or mature dendritic cells for more than four days. About this clone: Its target is unknown.

The TCR was taken from a human donor in good health. The J gene is TRBJ2-6, the V gene TRBV7-9; no clear D. The sample taken for sequencing was memory CD4+ T cells from blood cultured with regulatory dendritic cells. The sample's subset: CD45RO+ memory T cells. The CDR3 sequence is CASSTSGANVLTF. CDR3 nucleotides: TGTGCCAGCAGCACTTCTGGGGCCAACGTCCTGACTTTC.